This T cell receptor beta chain was recorded in a study of OX40 agonist ivuxolimab in advanced cancers. Across the whole study: Every 2 weeks, ivuxolimab was infused into the patients intravenously at between 0.01 and 10 mg/kg. Those enrolled were roughly 80% male, with a mean age of approximately 60 years and ages from about 20 to 85. Points from the study as a whole: Low normalized T-cell clonal expansion was additionally recorded for some nonresponders.

This table comes from immunoSEQ multiplex PCR, and its TCRdb copy is limited to in-frame clones, with some not included. The sample holds some 76,000 clones; around 86% are singletons and the top ten take roughly 0.77%. A remark on this clone: Its antigen is not known.

The CDR3 consists of 14 residues. V was pared by 4 bases and J by 3 bases, with 10 bases between. The germline V gene has CDR1 MNHEY and CDR2 SMNVEV (reference sequence). Source: CD4+ or CD8+ T cells sorted from blood, taken in a trial of the OX40 agonist ivuxolimab. The source is an adult with an advanced solid tumor such as melanoma, head and neck, liver or kidney cancer. The chain joins TRBV27 to TRBJ2-1; TRBD2 is a possible D gene (6 bases). CDR3 amino acids: CASSSRTNYNEQFF. The CDR3, as DNA: TGTGCCAGCAGTTCGAGGACTAACTACAATGAGCAGTTCTTC.